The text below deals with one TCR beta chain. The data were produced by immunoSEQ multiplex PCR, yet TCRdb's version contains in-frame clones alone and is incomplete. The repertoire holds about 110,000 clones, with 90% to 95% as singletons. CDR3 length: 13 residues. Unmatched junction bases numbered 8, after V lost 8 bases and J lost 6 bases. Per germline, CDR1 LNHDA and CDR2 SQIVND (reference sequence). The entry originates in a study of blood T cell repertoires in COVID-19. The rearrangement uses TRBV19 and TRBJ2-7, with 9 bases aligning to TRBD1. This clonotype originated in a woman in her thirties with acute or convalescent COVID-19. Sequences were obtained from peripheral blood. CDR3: CASGLGTGSEQYF. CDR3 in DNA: TGTGCCAGTGGACTCGGGACAGGGAGCGAGCAGTACTTC.